The text below deals with one T cell receptor (beta chain). The data derive from a study of CD8 T cells in Susac syndrome. This CDR3 has 16 amino acids. Unmatched junction bases numbered 12, after V lost 4 bases and J lost 5 bases. The V gene's germline CDR1 is ENHRY and CDR2 SYGVKD. CD8+ and CD4+ T cells taken from blood had their TCR beta sequenced. It was negative isolation that provided the CD8+ and CD4+ T cells, whereas TEMRA cells were enriched by FACS. Reverse transcription of about 0.45 to 1 ug RNA was carried out with random hexamers. Each CDR3 protein gets one entry after TCRdb re-called the immunoSEQ multiplex PCR reads with MiXCR. This table has some 170,000 distinct CDR3 sequences, roughly 93% appearing once.

The clonotype was recovered from a human donor in good health. This chain joins TRBV10-3 and TRBJ2-5, with 8 bases lining up with TRBD1. The sample taken for sequencing was CD4+ T cells from PBMCs. The CDR3 loop reads CAISASQGAEGETQYF. The CDR3 bases are TGTGCCATCAGTGCATCCCAGGGGGCAGAGGGGGAGACCCAGTACTTC.